This TCR beta chain is from a study of shared clonotypes between healthy human individuals. Study background: The cohort comprised a couple of women and a few men. Their ages spanned 18 to 49 years.

The assay was immunoSEQ multiplex PCR, and TCRdb's table has in-frame clones only and misses some. The sample lists 2,100,000 or so clones; approximately 94% were seen once. Of note for this clone: The same CDR3 is also encoded by other DNA sequences in this sample.

Trimming took off 4 bases at V and 0 bases at J, with 2 bases between the two ends. Germline values: CDR1 SGHDT, CDR2 YYEEEE. The CDR3 length is 12 residues. The source is a man younger than 35 in good health. The chain joins TRBV5-6 to TRBJ1-5, with no clear D. Input material: naive CD4+ T cells sorted from blood. Specified subset: CD45RA+ positively selected. The CDR3 DNA sequence: TGTGCCAGCAGCGGTAGCAATCAGCCCCAGCATTTT. Its protein is CASSGSNQPQHF.